The sample holds a few counts of the clone carrying this T cell receptor (beta chain). Its antigen is not known. The data belong to a study of T-cell memory formation after mild COVID-19. Overall study findings and caveats: CD4/CD8 balance characterized clones contracting day 15 to 85, and CD4+ skew characterized later expanders.

MiXCR, applied by TCRdb to the 5' RACE reads, yields one record per CDR3 protein. Of 75,000 to 90,000 distinct CDR3 sequences listed, approximately 15% are singletons. The CDR3 runs to 10 residues. V lost 8 bases to trimming and J lost 4 bases, with 6 bases between them. The chain has TRBV12-3 or TRBV12-4 and TRBJ2-7; D ambiguous. The receptor comes from an adult woman who had mild COVID-19 (a few samples of this study predate the infection). Cell type and time point are not known. The specimen sequenced was PBMCs or a T cell subset sorted from them (not recorded which). The CDR3 DNA sequence: TGTGCCAGCCCCTTGTACGAGCAGTACTTC. This codes for CASPLYEQYF.